This T cell receptor (beta chain) was sequenced for a study of T cells in Graves' hyperthyroidism and ophthalmopathy. PBMCs came from 8.5 to 10 ml fresh peripheral blood. Amplified regions were TCR beta CDR3 sequences from RNA transcripts. The TCR CDR3 first-round RT-PCR relied on the HTBI primer set. TCRdb re-called the multiplex PCR reads with MiXCR, one entry per CDR3 protein. The profile shows some 350,000 distinct CDR3 sequences, roughly an eighth of them singletons. This clonotype was recorded many times. The germline CDR1 and CDR2 sequences are SQVTM and ANQGSEA. Trimming at V came to 6 bases and at J to 3 bases, leaving 3 bases not matched to a gene. This CDR3 is 14 amino acids long.

The chain has TRBV29-1 and TRBJ2-3, with 13 positions matching TRBD2. The sample was blood. The sequence came from a woman in her thirties or forties with Graves' ophthalmopathy. CDR3 loop: CSVRTSGSTDTQYF. Here the CDR3 DNA reads TGCAGCGTCCGGACTAGCGGGAGTACAGATACGCAGTATTTT.